A single sample is the source of the 5 T cell receptor beta chains below, sequenced in a study of beta chain features in type 1 diabetes. Regarding the study as a whole: TCRB CDR3 length was moderately but significantly reduced in all four CD4+ subsets of Type 1 diabetes patients.

These receptors are not linked to any known antigen. Expressed TCRB transcripts got sequenced, as all isolated RNA was reverse transcribed. Method: immunoSEQ multiplex PCR; TCRdb's copy keeps in-frame clones and lacks some. The sample holds about 370,000 clones, 9.6% seen once. Sequencing input: central memory CD4+ T cells from blood. The receptors derive from a man in his thirties or forties with type 1 diabetes.

The J gene is TRBJ2-3, the V gene TRBV5-4; D might be TRBD2 (6 bases). Germline values: CDR1 SGHNT, CDR2 YYREEE (reference sequence). Trimming removed 3 bases from V and 4 bases from J, with 9 bases in between. This CDR3 has 13 amino acids. The DNA for the CDR3 is TGTGCCAGCAGCTCCCCGGGAGCAGATACGCAGTATTTT. It codes for CASSSPGADTQYF.

V and J are TRBV11-2 and TRBJ1-1; D is perhaps TRBD1 (5 bases). CDR3 length: 16 residues. V was cut by 2 bases and J by 5 bases, with 18 bases left in between. Germline-derived CDR1 and CDR2 are SGHAT and FQNNGV. The CDR3 loop reads CASSLLHAKGATEAFF. CDR3 DNA sequence: TGTGCCAGCAGCTTACTCCACGCTAAAGGGGCGACTGAAGCTTTCTTT.

This clone turned up a few times. The CDR3 bases are TGTGCCAGCAGCTGGTCTAGCGGGAGGGCCGGTGAGCAGTTCTTC. Translation: CASSWSSGRAGEQFF. The chain is built from TRBV7-2 and TRBJ2-1; 12 bases fit TRBD2. CDR1 and CDR2 (germline): SGHTA, FQGNSA. V gave up 4 bases and J gave up 9 bases; unmatched junction bases: 7. This CDR3 spans 15 amino acids.

The chain uses TRBV4-3 and TRBJ1-2; D might be TRBD1 (6 bases). Trimming removed 4 bases at V and 4 bases at J, with 13 bases between. Germline loops: CDR1 LGHNA, CDR2 YSLEER. The CDR3 runs to 14 residues. The CDR3 nucleotides are TGCGCCAGCAGCCCCAACAGGGAAGGCTATGGCTACACCTTC. Encoded protein: CASSPNREGYGYTF.

The chain has TRBV6-1 and TRBJ2-1; TRBD2 agrees at 7 bases. The V gene's germline CDR1 is MNHNS and CDR2 SASEGT. This CDR3 is built from 13 residues. With 7 bases clipped from V and 9 bases from J, the junction kept 9 bases outside the gene matches. CDR3 residues: CASISLERGEQFF. The CDR3 nucleotides are TGTGCCAGCATCAGCCTTGAGCGGGGTGAGCAGTTCTTC.